The 25 T cell receptor beta chains below all came from one sample that was sequenced in a study of cytomegalovirus exposure and HLA in healthy donors. With 60 Vbeta and 13 Jbeta primers, the PCR was carried out. The assay was immunoSEQ multiplex PCR, and TCRdb's table has in-frame clones only and misses some. The sample has roughly 130,000 clones; over 75% are singletons. Sequenced: PBMCs. These TCRs come from a woman in her 40s in good health and CMV-seropositive.

J is TRBJ1-2 and V is TRBV2; D possibly corresponds to TRBD1 (5 bases). This CDR3 spans 12 amino acids. The germline gives CDR1 SNHLY, CDR2 FYNNEI. V was cut by 6 bases and J by 4 bases, with 9 bases left in between. Here the CDR3 DNA reads TGTGCCAGCAGCGGCAGGGTCTATGGCTACACCTTC. Translation: CASSGRVYGYTF.

This clone was seen only once. The chain couples TRBV10-3 to TRBJ2-5, with a weak D call TRBD2 (6 bases). The ends were cut back, 0 bases at V and 3 bases at J, with 11 bases in the middle. Germline CDR1 ENHRY, CDR2 SYGVKD. The CDR3 has 15 amino acids. CDR3 nucleotides: TGTGCCATCAGTGAGTCGGGACTGGCGGAAGAGACCCAGTACTTC. Its translation: CAISESGLAEETQYF.

CDR3 nucleotide sequence: TGCGCCAGCAGCCAGGCCGGGACAGGCGCTTATGGCTACACCTTC. This translates into CASSQAGTGAYGYTF. This chain links TRBV5-1 with TRBJ1-2; the match to TRBD1 covers 8 bases. V lost 4 bases and J lost 5; bases outside the gene matches: 10. Germline V gives CDR1 SGHRS, CDR2 YFSETQ. The CDR3 length is 15 residues.

The chain links TRBV5-1 to TRBJ1-2, with TRBD1 identical over 9 bases. CDR1 and CDR2 (germline): SGHRS, YFSETQ. The CDR3 runs to 14 residues. V dropped 4 bases and J dropped 7; count of bases not matched to a gene: 8. The CDR3 region is CASSVTQGARGYTF. CDR3 in DNA: TGCGCCAGCAGCGTAACACAGGGGGCACGTGGCTACACCTTC.

V usage is TRBV19 and J usage is TRBJ1-6; TRBD1 agrees at 7 bases. The germline V gene encodes CDR1 LNHDA and CDR2 SQIVND (reference sequence). CDR3 length equals 13 residues. V gave up 4 bases and J gave up 9 bases; unmatched junction bases: 3. The CDR3 DNA reads TGTGCCAGTAGTACACAGGGGATTTCACCCCTCCACTTT. This codes for CASSTQGISPLHF.

This clone was seen only once. The CDR3 is CASSRTSGITDTQYF. The DNA of the CDR3 is TGTGCCAGCAGCCGGACTAGCGGCATCACAGATACGCAGTATTTT. The chain couples TRBV5-4 to TRBJ2-3; 10 bases are shared with TRBD2. Germline V gene sequence: CDR1 SGHNT, CDR2 YYREEE (reference sequence). The CDR3 loop spans 15 amino acids. V shed 4 bases and J 2 bases; nucleotides not matched to a gene: 4.

V and J are TRBV27 and TRBJ2-1, with 10 nucleotides matching TRBD1. Germline V lookup: CDR1 MNHEY, CDR2 SMNVEV (reference sequence). This CDR3 contains 16 residues. V trimming: 6 bases; J trimming: 5 bases; junction bases outside the gene matches: 10. The CDR3 sequence: CASSPPGQGLDNEQFF. The DNA of the CDR3 is TGTGCCAGCAGCCCGCCGGGACAGGGGCTGGACAATGAGCAGTTCTTC.

The chain combines TRBV10-1 with TRBJ2-2, with TRBD2 matching 15 bases. Germline V CDR1 and CDR2: WNHNN, SYGVQD (reference sequence). This CDR3 is built from 16 residues. V dropped 5 bases and J dropped 5; count of bases not matched to a gene: 3. As DNA, the CDR3 is TGCGCCAGCAGTCGGACTAGCGGGGGGGGAACCGGGGAGCTGTTTTTT. Protein sequence: CASSRTSGGGTGELFF.

The chain uses TRBV28 and TRBJ1-1, with D unclear. This CDR3 has 10 residues. Germline-derived CDR1 and CDR2 are MDHEN and SYDVKM. V lost 8 bases to trimming and J lost 7 bases, with 8 bases between them. DNA for the CDR3: TGTGCCAGCTATCGGGGTGAAGCTTTCTTT. Amino acids: CASYRGEAFF.

This rearrangement joins TRBV7-2 to TRBJ2-1; possibly TRBD1 for D (5 bases). Between the trimmed V and J ends, which lost 1 base and 6 bases, there was a span of 10 bases. This CDR3 has 14 residues. Germline assignment: CDR1 SGHTA and CDR2 FQGNSA. The chain's CDR3 is CASSLGRESNEQFF. The CDR3 nucleotides read TGTGCCAGCAGCTTAGGCAGGGAATCCAATGAGCAGTTCTTC.

This chain connects TRBV29-1 to TRBJ1-1; D unresolved. Germline CDR1 is SQVTM and CDR2 is ANQGSEA. There are 15 residues in the CDR3. The V gene lost 2 bases and the J gene lost 1 base, with 14 bases spanning the gap. The CDR3 sequence is CSVEFGVTTNTEAFF. CDR3 bases: TGCAGCGTTGAATTCGGTGTCACCACGAACACTGAAGCTTTCTTT.

This clone was observed a handful of times. This chain connects TRBV2 to TRBJ2-1; 13 nucleotides align to TRBD2. V was pared by 7 bases and J by 6 bases, with 6 bases of the junction left unmatched. Looked up from germline, CDR1 is SNHLY and CDR2 is FYNNEI. The CDR3 spans 15 residues. CDR3 bases: TGTGCCAGCACCTCCGGGACTAGCGGGGTCAATGAGCAGTTCTTC. It encodes CASTSGTSGVNEQFF.

The chain employs TRBV28 and TRBJ2-1; the match to TRBD2 covers 12 bases. CDR3 length equals 17 residues. Germline CDR1 MDHEN, CDR2 SYDVKM. J was trimmed by 0 bases and V by 3 bases; bases with no gene match: 3. CDR3: CASSFLAGGSSYNEQFF. The CDR3 nucleotides read TGTGCCAGCAGTTTTCTAGCGGGAGGGAGCTCCTACAATGAGCAGTTCTTC.

The chain carries TRBV14 and TRBJ2-1, with D perhaps TRBD1 (5 bases). Germline CDR1 SGHDN, CDR2 FVKESK. CDR3 size: 17 residues. V was shortened by 1 base and J by 0 bases, with 13 bases between the two germline ends. The CDR3 nucleotides read TGTGCCAGCAGCCAAGTTGGGTCAGGGTTCTCCTACAATGAGCAGTTCTTC. Amino acids: CASSQVGSGFSYNEQFF.

V usage is TRBV7-2 and J usage is TRBJ2-7; 8 nucleotides align to TRBD1. The germline gives CDR1 SGHTA, CDR2 FQGNSA. CDR3 length: 15 amino acids. V shed 2 bases, J shed 5 bases, and the junction held 8 bases outside the gene matches. In nucleotides, the CDR3 is TGTGCCAGCAGCTTATCCCACTCAGGGGGCCACGAGCAGTACTTC. It encodes CASSLSHSGGHEQYF.

The rearrangement uses TRBV18 and TRBJ1-5; no clear D. This CDR3 comprises 13 residues. CDR1 and CDR2 from the germline V gene are KGHSH and LQKENI. V lost 3 bases and J 0 bases, leaving 3 bases between the germline ends. DNA of the CDR3: TGTGCCAGCTCACCGAGTAGCAATCAGCCCCAGCATTTT. It yields the protein CASSPSSNQPQHF.

The chain uses TRBV9 and TRBJ1-2; 7 bases line up with TRBD1. Per the germline V gene, CDR1 is SGDLS and CDR2 is YYNGEE. The CDR3 contains 13 residues. The ends lost 0 bases at V and 7 bases at J; junction bases unmatched: 3. The CDR3 DNA is TGTGCCAGCAGCGTAGCAGGGGGGAGTGGCTACACCTTC. This translates into CASSVAGGSGYTF.

V gene TRBV4-2 combines with J gene TRBJ2-2; 7 nucleotides match TRBD2. The ends lost 0 bases at V and 0 bases at J; junction bases unmatched: 1. In germline, CDR1 is LGHNA, CDR2 YNFKEQ. CDR3 size: 16 residues. Here the CDR3 DNA reads TGTGCCAGCAGCCAAGATGCGGGAGCGAACACCGGGGAGCTGTTTTTT. Amino acids: CASSQDAGANTGELFF.

This clone has just a few counts. The genes are TRBV11-2 and TRBJ2-7; D might be TRBD1 (5 bases). The length of the CDR3 is 15 residues. The V and J ends lost 2 bases and 3 bases respectively, with 14 bases between them. Germline-derived CDR1 and CDR2 are SGHAT and FQNNGV. CDR3: CASSLRRGIVYEQYF. CDR3 bases: TGTGCCAGCAGCTTACGAAGGGGTATAGTCTACGAGCAGTACTTC.

The chain joins TRBV9 to TRBJ1-1; tentative D call: TRBD1 (6 bases). This CDR3 comprises 15 residues. V lost 0 bases and J 6 bases, leaving 15 bases between the germline ends. In germline, CDR1 is SGDLS, CDR2 YYNGEE. The CDR3 reads CASSVGGGVGAEAFF. The CDR3 DNA reads as TGTGCCAGCAGCGTAGGCGGGGGCGTTGGGGCTGAAGCTTTCTTT. Together with reference TRBV9 and TRBJ1-1, the CDR3 gives the full variable domain: DSGVTQTPKHLITATGQRVTLRCSPRSGDLSVYWYQQSLDQGLQFLIQYYNGEERAKGNILERFSAQQFPDLHSELNLSSLELGDSALYFCASSVGGGVGAEAFFGQGTRLTVV.

The chain employs TRBV9 and TRBJ1-1, with D perhaps TRBD1 (5 bases). The V gene's germline CDR1 is SGDLS and CDR2 YYNGEE. V was trimmed by 0 bases and J by 4 bases, leaving 13 bases between them. The CDR3 consists of 15 residues. The CDR3 protein is CASSVATGATTEAFF. The CDR3 DNA sequence: TGTGCCAGCAGCGTAGCTACTGGGGCCACCACTGAAGCTTTCTTT.

The sample holds one count of this clone. The V call is TRBV10-3, the J call TRBJ2-2; 11 positions agree with TRBD2. The CDR3 length is 17 residues. Germline trimming cut 1 base from V and 1 base from J; bases unmatched to any gene: 2. Germline V gives CDR1 ENHRY, CDR2 SYGVKD. The CDR3 sequence: CAISEFGTSGNTGELFF. In DNA, the CDR3 is TGTGCCATCAGTGAGTTCGGGACTAGCGGGAACACCGGGGAGCTGTTTTTT.

The chain uses TRBV28 and TRBJ2-7; TRBD2 matches 13 bases. Germline values: CDR1 MDHEN, CDR2 SYDVKM. The CDR3 length is 16 residues. The J segment lost 0 bases and the V segment lost 3 bases, leaving 2 bases of the junction unmatched. The CDR3 loop reads CASSLGTSGDSYEQYF. CDR3 nucleotides: TGTGCCAGCAGTTTGGGGACTAGCGGGGACTCCTACGAGCAGTACTTC.

This clone was picked up a small number of times. The gene calls are TRBV10-3 and TRBJ2-1, with a possible D match to TRBD1 (6 bases). V dropped 4 bases and J dropped 2 bases, with 9 bases sitting between them. The CDR3 consists of 14 residues. Germline V gives CDR1 ENHRY, CDR2 SYGVKD. The CDR3 region is CAISADRTYNEQFF. Here the CDR3 DNA reads TGTGCCATCAGTGCAGACAGGACCTACAATGAGCAGTTCTTC.

Turning to this clone: One end of the junction varies from germline; a read error may be responsible. V usage is TRBV7-8 and J usage is TRBJ2-7; TRBD2 agrees at 8 bases. CDR1 is SGHVS and CDR2 is FQNEAQ in the germline V gene. This CDR3 is 16 amino acids long. The CDR3 spells CASSLLSGLASHEQYF. The CDR3 DNA is TGTGCCAGCAGCTTACTCTCCGGACTAGCCTCCCACGAGCAGTACTTC. Drawing the rest from reference TRBV7-8 and TRBJ2-7, the complete variable domain is GAGVSQSPRYKVAKRGQDVALRCDPISGHVSLFWYQQALGQGPEFLTYFQNEAQLDKSGLPSDRFFAERPEGSVSTLKIQRTQQEDSAVYLCASSLLSGLASHEQYFGPGTRLTVT.